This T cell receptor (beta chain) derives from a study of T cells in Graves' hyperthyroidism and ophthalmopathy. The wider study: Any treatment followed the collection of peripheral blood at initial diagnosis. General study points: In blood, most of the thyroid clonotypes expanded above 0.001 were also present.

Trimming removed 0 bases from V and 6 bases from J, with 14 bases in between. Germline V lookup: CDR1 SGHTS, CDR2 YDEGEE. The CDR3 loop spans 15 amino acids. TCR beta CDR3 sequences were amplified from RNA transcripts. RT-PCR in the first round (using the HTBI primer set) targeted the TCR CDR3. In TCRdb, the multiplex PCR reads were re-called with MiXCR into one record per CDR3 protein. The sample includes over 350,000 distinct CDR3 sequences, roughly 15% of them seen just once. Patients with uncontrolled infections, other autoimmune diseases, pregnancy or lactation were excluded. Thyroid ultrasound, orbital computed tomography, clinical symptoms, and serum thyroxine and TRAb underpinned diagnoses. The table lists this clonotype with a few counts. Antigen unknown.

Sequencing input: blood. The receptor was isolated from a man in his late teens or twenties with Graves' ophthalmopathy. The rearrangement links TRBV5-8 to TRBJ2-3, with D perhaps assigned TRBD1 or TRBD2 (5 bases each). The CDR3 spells CASSLAGTPFDTQYF. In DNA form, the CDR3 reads TGTGCCAGCAGCTTGGCCGGGACCCCTTTTGATACGCAGTATTTT.